This T cell receptor (beta chain) was retrieved from a study of metastatic and nonmetastatic thyroid tumors. For the study at large: Peripheral blood and tumor or nodule samples from malignant and benign thyroid patients were compared. Overall study findings and caveats: According to reports, the diversity of TCR beta was significantly higher in malignant thyroid tumors than in benign nodules, and this held in both blood and tumor samples.

Each patient went into thyroid surgery without having received any treatment. As originally analysed: In papillary thyroid cancer, a distant-metastasis classifier was built using CDR3 differences across clinicopathological groups. Via MiXCR, TCRdb re-called the PCR reads. The V and J calls follow TCRdb's processing rather than the paper's. The sample lists 11,000 to 15,000 clones, about 25% occurring once. The length of the CDR3 is 13 residues. The V end lost 4 bases, the J end lost 2 bases, and 8 bases lay between the germline ends. Germline V gene lookup returns CDR1 MGHRA and CDR2 YSYEKL. This clone is labeled as medium-sized (0.01 to 0.1%). The antigen remains undetermined.

The gene calls are TRBV4-1 and TRBJ1-2, with D perhaps matching TRBD1 (5 bases). This clonotype was sampled from a female donor with papillary thyroid cancer or a benign thyroid nodule (not recorded which). Some clones in this sample may be carry-over from other donors' samples. What was sequenced was tumor tissue. The CDR3 nucleotides are TGCGCCAGCAGCCCGGGACTGAACTATGGCTACACCTTC. Protein product: CASSPGLNYGYTF.